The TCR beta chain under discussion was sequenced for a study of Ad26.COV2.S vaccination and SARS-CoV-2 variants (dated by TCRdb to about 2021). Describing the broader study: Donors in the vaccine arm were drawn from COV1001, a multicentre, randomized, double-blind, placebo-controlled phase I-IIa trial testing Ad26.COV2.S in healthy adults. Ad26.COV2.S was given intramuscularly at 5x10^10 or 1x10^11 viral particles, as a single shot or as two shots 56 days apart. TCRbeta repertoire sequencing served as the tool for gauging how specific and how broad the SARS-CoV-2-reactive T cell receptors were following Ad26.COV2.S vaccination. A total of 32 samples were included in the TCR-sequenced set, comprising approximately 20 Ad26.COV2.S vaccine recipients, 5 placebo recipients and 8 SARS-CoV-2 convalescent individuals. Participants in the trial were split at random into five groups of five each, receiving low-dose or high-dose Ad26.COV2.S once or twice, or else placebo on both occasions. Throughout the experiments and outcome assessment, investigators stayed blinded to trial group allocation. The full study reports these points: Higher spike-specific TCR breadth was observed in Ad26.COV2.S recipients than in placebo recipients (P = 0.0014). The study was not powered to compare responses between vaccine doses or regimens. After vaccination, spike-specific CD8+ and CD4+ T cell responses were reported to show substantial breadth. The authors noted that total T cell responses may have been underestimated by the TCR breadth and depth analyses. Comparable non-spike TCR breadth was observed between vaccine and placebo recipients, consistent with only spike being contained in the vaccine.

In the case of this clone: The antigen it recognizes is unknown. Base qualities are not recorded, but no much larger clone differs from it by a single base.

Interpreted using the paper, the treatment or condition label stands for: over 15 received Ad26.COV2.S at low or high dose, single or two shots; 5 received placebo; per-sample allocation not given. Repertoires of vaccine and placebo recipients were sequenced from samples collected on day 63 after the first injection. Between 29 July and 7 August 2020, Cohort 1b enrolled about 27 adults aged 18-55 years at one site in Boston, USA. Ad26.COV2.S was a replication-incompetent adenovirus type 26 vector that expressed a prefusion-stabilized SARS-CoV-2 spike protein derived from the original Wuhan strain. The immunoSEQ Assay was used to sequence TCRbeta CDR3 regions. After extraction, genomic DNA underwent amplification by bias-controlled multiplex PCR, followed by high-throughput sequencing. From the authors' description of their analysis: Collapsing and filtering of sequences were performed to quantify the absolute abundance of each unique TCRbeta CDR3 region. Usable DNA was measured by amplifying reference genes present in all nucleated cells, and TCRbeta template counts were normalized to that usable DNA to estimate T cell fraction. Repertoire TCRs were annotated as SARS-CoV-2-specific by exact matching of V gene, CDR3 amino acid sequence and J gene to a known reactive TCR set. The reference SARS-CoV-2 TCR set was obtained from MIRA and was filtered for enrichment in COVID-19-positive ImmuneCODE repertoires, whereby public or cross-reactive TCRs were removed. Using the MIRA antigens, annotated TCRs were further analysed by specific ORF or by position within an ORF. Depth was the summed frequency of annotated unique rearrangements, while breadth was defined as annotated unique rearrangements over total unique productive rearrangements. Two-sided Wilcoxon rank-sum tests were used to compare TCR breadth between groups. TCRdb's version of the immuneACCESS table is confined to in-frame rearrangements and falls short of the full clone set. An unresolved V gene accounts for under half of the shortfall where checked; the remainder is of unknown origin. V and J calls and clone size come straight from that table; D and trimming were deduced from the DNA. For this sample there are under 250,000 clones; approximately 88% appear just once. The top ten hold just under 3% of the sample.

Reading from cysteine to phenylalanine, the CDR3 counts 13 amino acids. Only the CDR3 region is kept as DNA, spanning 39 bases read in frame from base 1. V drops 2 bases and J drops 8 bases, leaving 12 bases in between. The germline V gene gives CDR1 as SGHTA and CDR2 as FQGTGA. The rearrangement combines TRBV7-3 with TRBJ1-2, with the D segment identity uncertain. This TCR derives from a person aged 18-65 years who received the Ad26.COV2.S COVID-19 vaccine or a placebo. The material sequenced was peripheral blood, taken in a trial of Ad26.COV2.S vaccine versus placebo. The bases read TGTGCCAGCAGCTTAGGTGGAGGGCAGGGCTACACCTTC. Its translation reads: CASSLGGGQGYTF.